Presented here are 22 T cell receptor beta chains from one specimen sequenced in a study of blood T cells in healthy people across ages. The authors ran a second PCR of about 7 to 11 cycles using a sample-barcoded 5' primer and a J-beta primer mix. Each CDR3 protein is one row after TCRdb ran MiXCR on the 5' RACE reads. The table shows about a million distinct CDR3 sequences, with roughly 43% occurring only once. The source material was blood. These receptors came from a man aged 30 to 45 in good health.

This chain joins TRBV4-1 and TRBJ1-2; 9 bases fit TRBD1. In germline, CDR1 is MGHRA, CDR2 YSYEKL. The CDR3 is 14 residues long. V shed 5 bases, J shed 7 bases, and the junction held 8 bases outside the gene matches. CDR3 nucleotide sequence: TGCGCCAGCAGCGCCCGGGACAGGGTAGCTGGCTACACCTTC. Protein product: CASSARDRVAGYTF.

This clonotype was counted at least ten times. The V call is TRBV18, the J call TRBJ2-5; no reliable D call. Germline V gene data show CDR1 as KGHSH and CDR2 as LQKENI. The CDR3 covers 12 residues. V was trimmed by 8 bases and J by 5 bases, leaving 12 bases between them. CDR3 bases: TGTGCCAGCAGCCCGTCGGGCGAGACCCAGTACTTC. Its translation: CASSPSGETQYF.

For the CDR3, the DNA is TGTGCCAGCAGGTCCCGGTCCTATACAGAACTCCAAGAGACCCAGTACTTC. Amino acids: CASRSRSYTELQETQYF. V is TRBV6-1 and J is TRBJ2-5; D unresolved. The CDR3 spans 17 residues. The germline V gene has CDR1 MNHNS and CDR2 SASEGT. V gave up 6 bases and J gave up 1 base, with 21 bases separating them.

This clonotype was seen ten or more times. The chain employs TRBV2 and TRBJ2-4; D is uncertain. The CDR3 is 14 amino acids. The V gene lost 5 bases and the J gene lost 1 base, with 9 bases spanning the gap. In germline, CDR1 is SNHLY, CDR2 FYNNEI. The CDR3 nucleotides read TGTGCCAGCAGTCCGTTACAGGCCAAAAACATTCAGTACTTC. Amino acids: CASSPLQAKNIQYF.

This chain joins TRBV6-5 and TRBJ1-1; TRBD1 is a possible D gene (5 bases). V was pared by 2 bases and J by 5 bases, with 12 bases between. This CDR3 has 14 amino acids. Germline V CDR1 and CDR2: MNHEY, SVGAGI. This CDR3 reads CASSYGPWGTEAFF. CDR3 DNA: TGTGCCAGCAGTTACGGGCCCTGGGGGACTGAAGCTTTCTTT.

The rearrangement joins TRBV12-3 or TRBV12-4 to TRBJ2-3; D remains unclear. The CDR3 sequence is 14 residues long. V was pared by 6 bases and J by 7 bases, with 17 bases between. CDR3 sequence: CASRDYLGGYTQYF. CDR3 in DNA: TGTGCCAGCAGGGATTACCTGGGCGGATATACGCAGTATTTT.

V is TRBV15 and J is TRBJ2-7, with D possibly being TRBD1 or TRBD2 (6 bases each). The CDR3 loop spans 13 amino acids. The V gene's germline CDR1 is LNHNV and CDR2 YYDKDF (reference sequence). V lost 0 bases, J lost 6 bases, and 9 bases lay in between. In nucleotides, the CDR3 is TGTGCCACCAGCAGAGATCGGGGGCTCGAGCAGTACTTC. Translating gives CATSRDRGLEQYF.

The V and J genes are TRBV2 and TRBJ2-1; D possibly corresponds to TRBD2 (5 bases). This CDR3 region has 12 residues. The germline V gene encodes CDR1 SNHLY and CDR2 FYNNEI. The ends were cut back, 6 bases at V and 9 bases at J, with 12 bases in the middle. CDR3 nucleotide sequence: TGTGCCAGCAGGAAGACAAGCGGTGAGCAGTTCTTC. It is translated as CASRKTSGEQFF.

The chain recombines TRBV9 with TRBJ2-7, with no clear D. V lost 7 bases, J lost 0 bases, and 8 bases lay in between. Germline V CDR1 and CDR2: SGDLS, YYNGEE. This CDR3 comprises 12 residues. The CDR3 nucleotides read TGTGCCAGCGGGGAAGGCTCCTACGAGCAGTACTTC. This sequence encodes CASGEGSYEQYF.

In this sample, this clonotype turned up once. A single base separates this from a much larger clone, so it may be a read error. The chain carries TRBV29-1 and TRBJ1-2; 8 bases agree with TRBD1. The CDR3 totals 14 residues. Germline V gives CDR1 SQVTM, CDR2 ANQGSEA. The CDR3 DNA reads TGCAACGTTGAAAGCAGGGGGCAAGGCTATGGCTACACCTTC. This sequence encodes CNVESRGQGYGYTF.

This chain connects TRBV6-6 to TRBJ1-1; 8 positions agree with TRBD1. J was trimmed by 4 bases and V by 7 bases; bases with no gene match: 11. Germline CDR1 MNHNY, CDR2 SVGAGI (reference sequence). There are 15 residues in the CDR3. CDR3 sequence reads: CASNNGQGRSTEAFF. CDR3 in DNA: TGTGCCAGCAATAACGGACAGGGCCGGAGCACTGAAGCTTTCTTT.

The chain uses TRBV6-2 or TRBV6-3 and TRBJ2-3; no clear D. The CDR3 contains 13 residues. Germline CDR1 MNHEY, CDR2 SVGEGT. V was cut by 7 bases and J by 2 bases, with 10 bases left in between. CDR3 region: CASTKDHTDTQYF. The CDR3 coding sequence is TGTGCCAGCACCAAGGACCACACAGATACGCAGTATTTT.

A word on this clonotype: A much larger clone lies one base from this, so it may be a read error. The rearrangement uses TRBV4-2 and TRBJ1-5; no reliable D call. Germline CDR1 LGHNA, CDR2 YNFKEQ. The CDR3 extends over 15 amino acids. The chain's CDR3 is CASSQDYGSSQPQHF. For the CDR3, the DNA is TGTGCCAGCAGCCAAGATTATGGAAGCAGTCAGCCCCAGCATTTT.

The rearrangement links TRBV24-1 to TRBJ2-1; D uncertain. CDR3 length: 13 residues. Trimming removed 3 bases from V and 3 bases from J, with 5 bases in between. Germline assignment: CDR1 KGHDR and CDR2 SFDVKD. CDR3 in amino acids: CATSDTGYNEQFF. In DNA form, the CDR3 reads TGTGCCACCAGTGATACCGGCTACAATGAGCAGTTCTTC.

This rearrangement joins TRBV6-2 or TRBV6-3 to TRBJ2-7; TRBD2 aligns across 10 bases. CDR3 length: 14 amino acids. The germline gives CDR1 MNHEY, CDR2 SVGEGT. Trimming removed 7 bases from V and 2 bases from J; junction bases left unmatched: 5. Here the CDR3 reads CASTLAGAAYEQYF. CDR3 bases: TGTGCCAGCACTCTAGCGGGGGCGGCCTACGAGCAGTACTTC.

The table lists this clonotype with many counts. This chain joins TRBV5-1 and TRBJ2-3; possible D gene TRBD1, 5 bases. V dropped 1 base and J dropped 3 bases, with 18 bases sitting between them. This CDR3 has 17 residues. Germline lookup yields CDR1 SGHRS and CDR2 YFSETQ. The CDR3 spells CASSLSPDSMVTDTQYF. The CDR3 nucleotides read TGCGCCAGCAGCTTGTCCCCCGACAGTATGGTGACAGATACGCAGTATTTT.

The rearrangement joins TRBV2 to TRBJ2-5; no clear D gene. This CDR3 has 10 residues. Trimming took 8 bases from V and 5 from J, leaving 6 bases between them. Germline assignment: CDR1 SNHLY and CDR2 FYNNEI. Here the CDR3 reads CASGSETQYF. The CDR3 nucleotides read TGTGCCAGCGGCTCTGAGACCCAGTACTTC.

In this sample, this clonotype turned up a few times. Mismatch with germline at one junction end may stem from a read error. The chain is built from TRBV5-1 and TRBJ2-3; D possibly corresponds to TRBD1 (6 bases). Germline V gene data show CDR1 as SGHRS and CDR2 as YFSETQ. The CDR3 runs to 15 residues. The CDR3 DNA reads TGTGCCAGCAGTTTAGGGGGAGTGGGCACAGATACGCAGTATTTT. Protein sequence: CASSLGGVGTDTQYF.

V gene TRBV7-2 combines with J gene TRBJ2-7, with 9 positions matching TRBD2. CDR1 and CDR2 from the germline V gene are SGHTA and FQGNSA. The CDR3 spans 14 residues. With 5 bases clipped from V and 5 bases from J, the junction kept 7 bases outside the gene matches. CDR3 sequence: CASSKGTSWDEQYF. The CDR3 nucleotides are TGTGCCAGCAGCAAAGGGACTAGCTGGGACGAGCAGTACTTC. Full variable domain (outside the CDR3, taken from reference TRBV7-2 and TRBJ2-7): GAGVSQSPSNKVTEKGKDVELRCDPISGHTALYWYRQSLGQGLEFLIYFQGNSAPDKSGLPSDRFSAERTGGSVSTLTIQRTQQEDSAVYLCASSKGTSWDEQYFGPGTRLTVT.

The genes are TRBV10-3 and TRBJ2-6; a weak D match, TRBD2 (6 bases). This CDR3 is 16 amino acids long. Germline CDR1 reads ENHRY; CDR2 reads SYGVKD. Trimming shortened V by 3 bases and J by 4 bases, and 13 bases separated the two germline ends. DNA of the CDR3: TGTGCCATCAGTGATTCAGCCGCGGGAGGGGCCAACGTCCTGACTTTC. This encodes CAISDSAAGGANVLTF.

There are a few counts of this clonotype. A clone one base away is much larger, so this may be a read error. V and J are TRBV3-1 and TRBJ2-5; D unresolved. Between the trimmed V and J ends, which lost 0 bases and 11 bases, there was a span of 16 bases. Germline CDR1 and CDR2: LGHDT and YNNKEL (reference sequence). The CDR3 spans 14 residues. The CDR3 nucleotides read TGTGCCAGCAGCCAAGATGCCCGATACAATGAGCAGTACTTC. Protein sequence: CASSQDARYNEQYF.

The chain uses TRBV5-1 and TRBJ2-5; possibly TRBD2 for D (5 bases). The CDR3 covers 14 residues. V lost 0 bases to trimming and J lost 11 bases, with 17 bases between them. Germline values: CDR1 SGHRS, CDR2 YFSETQ. This CDR3 is CASSLAGNRIEQYF. The CDR3 DNA is TGCGCCAGCAGCTTGGCCGGGAACAGAATAGAGCAGTACTTC.